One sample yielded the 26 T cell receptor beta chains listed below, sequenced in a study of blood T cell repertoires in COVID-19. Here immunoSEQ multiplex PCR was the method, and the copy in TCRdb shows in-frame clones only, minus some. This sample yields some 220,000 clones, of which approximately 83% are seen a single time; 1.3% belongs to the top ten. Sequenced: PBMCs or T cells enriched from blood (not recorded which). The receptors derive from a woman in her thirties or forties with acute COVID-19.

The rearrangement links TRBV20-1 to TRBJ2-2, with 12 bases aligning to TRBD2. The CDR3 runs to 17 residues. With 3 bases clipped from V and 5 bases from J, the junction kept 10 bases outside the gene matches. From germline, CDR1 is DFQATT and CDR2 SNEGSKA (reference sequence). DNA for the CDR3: TGCAGTGCTAGTCAGGGACTAGCGGGCGGAAGTACCGGGGAGCTGTTTTTT. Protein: CSASQGLAGGSTGELFF.

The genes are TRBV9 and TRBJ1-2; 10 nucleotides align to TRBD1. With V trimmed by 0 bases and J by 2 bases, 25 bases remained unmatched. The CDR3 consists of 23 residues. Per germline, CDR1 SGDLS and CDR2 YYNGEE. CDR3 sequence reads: CASSVESRGFDQTGGRNNYGYTF. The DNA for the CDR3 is TGTGCCAGCAGCGTAGAGTCACGGGGCTTTGATCAGACAGGGGGCAGAAACAACTATGGCTACACCTTC.

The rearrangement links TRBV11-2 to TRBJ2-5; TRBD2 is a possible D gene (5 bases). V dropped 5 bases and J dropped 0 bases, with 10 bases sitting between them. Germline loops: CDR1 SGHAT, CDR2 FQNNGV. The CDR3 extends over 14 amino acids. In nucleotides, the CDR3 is TGTGCCAGCAGCCCGCTAGCTTACCAAGAGACCCAGTACTTC. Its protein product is CASSPLAYQETQYF.

CDR3 sequence (DNA): TGCGCCAGCAGCTTGGGGACAGTTCTAGGAGGGGAGCTGTTTTTT. This encodes CASSLGTVLGGELFF. V and J are TRBV5-1 and TRBJ2-2, with D possibly being TRBD1 (6 bases). The CDR3 consists of 15 residues. V gave up 0 bases and J gave up 8 bases, with 14 bases separating them. The germline V gene has CDR1 SGHRS and CDR2 YFSETQ. The variable domain in full, completed from reference TRBV5-1 and TRBJ2-2, reads KAGVTQTPRYLIKTRGQQVTLSCSPISGHRSVSWYQQTPGQGLQFLFEYFSETQRNKGNFPGRFSGRQFSNSRSEMNVSTLELGDSALYLCASSLGTVLGGELFFGEGSRLTVL.

The CDR3 region has the DNA TGTGCCAGCAGCTCAAGTGACAGTGGAACTGAAGCTTTCTTT. Amino acids: CASSSSDSGTEAFF. The rearrangement uses TRBV7-9 and TRBJ1-1, with TRBD1 as a possible D gene (5 bases). V was clipped by 4 bases and J by 5 bases, with 14 bases between them. Germline CDR1 is SEHNR and CDR2 is FQNEAQ (reference sequence). The CDR3 runs 14 residues.

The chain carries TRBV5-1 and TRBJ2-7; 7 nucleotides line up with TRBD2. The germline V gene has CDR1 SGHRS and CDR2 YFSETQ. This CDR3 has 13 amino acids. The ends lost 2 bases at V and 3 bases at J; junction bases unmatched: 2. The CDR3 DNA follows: TGCGCCAGCAGCTTTGGACTAGACTACGAGCAGTACTTC. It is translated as CASSFGLDYEQYF.

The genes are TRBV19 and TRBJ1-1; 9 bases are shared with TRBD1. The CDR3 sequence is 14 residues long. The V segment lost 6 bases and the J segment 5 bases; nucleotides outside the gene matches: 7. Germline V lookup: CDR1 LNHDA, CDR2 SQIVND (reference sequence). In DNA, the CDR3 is TGTGCCAGTAGACGACAGGGGGTGAGGACTGAAGCTTTCTTT. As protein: CASRRQGVRTEAFF.

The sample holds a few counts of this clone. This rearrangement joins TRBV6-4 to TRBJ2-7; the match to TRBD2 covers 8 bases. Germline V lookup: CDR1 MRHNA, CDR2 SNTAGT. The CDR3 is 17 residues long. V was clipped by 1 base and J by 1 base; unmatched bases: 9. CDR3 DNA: TGTGCCAGCAGTGACTATAGGCGGGAGGTAACTTCCTACGAGCAGTACTTC. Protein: CASSDYRREVTSYEQYF.

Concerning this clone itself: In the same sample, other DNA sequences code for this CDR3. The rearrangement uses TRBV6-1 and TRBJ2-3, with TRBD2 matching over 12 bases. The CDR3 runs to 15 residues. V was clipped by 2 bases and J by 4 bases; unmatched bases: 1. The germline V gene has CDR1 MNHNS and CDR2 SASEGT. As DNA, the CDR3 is TGTGCCAGCAGTGAACTAGCGGGGGGGCCAGATACGCAGTATTTT. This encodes CASSELAGGPDTQYF.

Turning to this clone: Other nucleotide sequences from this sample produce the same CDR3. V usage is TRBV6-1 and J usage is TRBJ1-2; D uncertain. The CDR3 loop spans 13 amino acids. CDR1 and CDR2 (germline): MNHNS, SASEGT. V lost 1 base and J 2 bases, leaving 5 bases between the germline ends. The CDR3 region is CASSEDSNYGYTF. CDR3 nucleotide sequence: TGTGCCAGCAGTGAAGACAGCAACTATGGCTACACCTTC.

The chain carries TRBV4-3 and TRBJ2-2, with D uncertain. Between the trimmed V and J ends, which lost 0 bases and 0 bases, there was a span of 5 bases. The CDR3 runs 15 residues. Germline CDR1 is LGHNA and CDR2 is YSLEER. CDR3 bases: TGCGCCAGCAGCCAAGATTCTACGAACACCGGGGAGCTGTTTTTT. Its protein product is CASSQDSTNTGELFF.

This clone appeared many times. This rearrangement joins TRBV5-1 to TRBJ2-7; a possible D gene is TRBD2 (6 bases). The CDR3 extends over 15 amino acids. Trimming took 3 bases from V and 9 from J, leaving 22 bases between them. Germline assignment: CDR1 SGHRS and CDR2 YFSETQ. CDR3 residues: CASSSTGVSSNRQYF. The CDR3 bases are TGCGCCAGCAGCTCGACGGGGGTGTCGTCAAATCGGCAGTACTTC.

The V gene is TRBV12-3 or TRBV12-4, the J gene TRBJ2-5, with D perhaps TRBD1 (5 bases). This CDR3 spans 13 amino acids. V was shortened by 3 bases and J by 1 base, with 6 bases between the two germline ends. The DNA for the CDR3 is TGTGCCAGCAGTTTCGACAGCCAAGAGACCCAGTACTTC. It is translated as CASSFDSQETQYF.

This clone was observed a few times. CDR3 coding DNA: TGTGCCACCAGCAGAGATAGAGCGGCAGGGGGCTACCAGCCCCAGCATTTT. Residues: CATSRDRAAGGYQPQHF. The chain employs TRBV15 and TRBJ1-5; TRBD1 matches 8 bases. Germline values: CDR1 LNHNV, CDR2 YYDKDF (reference sequence). The V and J ends lost 0 bases and 7 bases, in that order; junction bases with no gene match: 11. This CDR3 spans 17 amino acids. Full variable domain (missing parts from reference TRBV15 and TRBJ1-5): DAMVIQNPRYQVTQFGKPVTLSCSQTLNHNVMYWYQQKSSQAPKLLFHYYDKDFNNEADTPDNFQSRRPNTSFCFLDIRSPGLGDTAMYLCATSRDRAAGGYQPQHFGDGTRLSIL.

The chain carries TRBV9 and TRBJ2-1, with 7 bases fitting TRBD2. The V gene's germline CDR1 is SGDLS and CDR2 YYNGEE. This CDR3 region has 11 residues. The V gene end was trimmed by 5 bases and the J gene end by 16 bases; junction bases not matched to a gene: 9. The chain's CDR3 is CASSAGLVRFF. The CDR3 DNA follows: TGTGCCAGCAGTGCCGGACTAGTACGCTTCTTC.

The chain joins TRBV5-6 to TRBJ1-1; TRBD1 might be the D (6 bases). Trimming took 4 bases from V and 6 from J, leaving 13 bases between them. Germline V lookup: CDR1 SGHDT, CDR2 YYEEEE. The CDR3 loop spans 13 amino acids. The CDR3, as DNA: TGTGCCAGCAGCCGCGCAGGGGCCCCTGAAGCTTTCTTT. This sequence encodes CASSRAGAPEAFF. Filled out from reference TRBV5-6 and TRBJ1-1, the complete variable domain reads DAGVTQSPTHLIKTRGQQVTLRCSPKSGHDTVSWYQQALGQGPQFIFQYYEEEERQRGNFPDRFSGHQFPNYSSELNVNALLLGDSALYLCASSRAGAPEAFFGQGTRLTVV.

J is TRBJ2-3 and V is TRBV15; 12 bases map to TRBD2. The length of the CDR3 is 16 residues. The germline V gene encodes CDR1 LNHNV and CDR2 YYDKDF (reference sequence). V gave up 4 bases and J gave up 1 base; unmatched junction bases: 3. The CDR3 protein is CATSTWTSGGTDTQYF. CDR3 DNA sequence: TGTGCCACCAGCACTTGGACTAGCGGGGGCACAGATACGCAGTATTTT.

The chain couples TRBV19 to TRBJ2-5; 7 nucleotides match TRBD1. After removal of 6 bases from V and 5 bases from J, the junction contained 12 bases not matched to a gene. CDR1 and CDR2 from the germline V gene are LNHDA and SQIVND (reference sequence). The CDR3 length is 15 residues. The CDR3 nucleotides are TGTGCCAGTAGAGGAACAGGGGCGGGCCTGGAGACCCAGTACTTC. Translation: CASRGTGAGLETQYF.

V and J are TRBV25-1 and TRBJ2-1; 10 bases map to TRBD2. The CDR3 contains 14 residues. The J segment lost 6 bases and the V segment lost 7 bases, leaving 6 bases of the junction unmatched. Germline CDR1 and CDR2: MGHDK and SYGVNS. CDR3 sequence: CASTTSGAFNEQFF. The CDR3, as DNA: TGTGCCAGCACAACTAGCGGGGCCTTCAATGAGCAGTTCTTC.

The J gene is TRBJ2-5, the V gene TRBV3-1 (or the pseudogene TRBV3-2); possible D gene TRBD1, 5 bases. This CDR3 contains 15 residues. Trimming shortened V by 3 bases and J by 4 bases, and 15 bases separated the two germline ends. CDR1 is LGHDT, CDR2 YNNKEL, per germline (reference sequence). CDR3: CASSHRKGQRETQYF. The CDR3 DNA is TGTGCCAGCAGCCATAGAAAGGGGCAGCGAGAGACCCAGTACTTC.

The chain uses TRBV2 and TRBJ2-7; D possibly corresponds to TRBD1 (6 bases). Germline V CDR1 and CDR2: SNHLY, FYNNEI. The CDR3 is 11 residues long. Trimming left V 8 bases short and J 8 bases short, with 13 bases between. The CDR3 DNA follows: TGTGCCAGCGGCTCCACAGGGAAGCAGTACTTC. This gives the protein CASGSTGKQYF.

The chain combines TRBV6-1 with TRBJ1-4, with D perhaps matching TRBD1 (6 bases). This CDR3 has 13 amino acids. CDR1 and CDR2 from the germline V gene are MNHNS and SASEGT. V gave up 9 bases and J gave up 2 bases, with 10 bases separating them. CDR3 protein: CASQDSTNEKLFF. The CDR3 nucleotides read TGTGCCAGTCAGGACAGTACTAATGAAAAACTGTTTTTT.

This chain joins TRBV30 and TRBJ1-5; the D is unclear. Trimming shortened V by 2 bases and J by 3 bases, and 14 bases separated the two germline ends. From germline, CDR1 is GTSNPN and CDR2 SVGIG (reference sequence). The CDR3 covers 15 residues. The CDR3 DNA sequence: TGTGCCTGGAGTTCCCTCGGACTGCCCAATCAGCCCCAGCATTTT. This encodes CAWSSLGLPNQPQHF.

CDR3 sequence: CASSVSQGASPLHF. The CDR3 bases are TGTGCCAGCAGTGTAAGTCAGGGTGCTTCACCCCTCCACTTT. The genes are TRBV2 and TRBJ1-6, with a tentative D call TRBD1 (5 bases). CDR1 is SNHLY and CDR2 is FYNNEI in the germline V gene. Trimming removed 4 bases from V and 9 bases from J, with 13 bases in between. This CDR3 is built from 14 residues.

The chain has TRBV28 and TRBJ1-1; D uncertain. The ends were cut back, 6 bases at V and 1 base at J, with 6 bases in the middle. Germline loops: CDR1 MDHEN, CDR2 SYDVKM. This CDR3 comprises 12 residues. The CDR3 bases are TGTGCCAGCAGGGAGGAGAACACTGAAGCTTTCTTT. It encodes CASREENTEAFF.

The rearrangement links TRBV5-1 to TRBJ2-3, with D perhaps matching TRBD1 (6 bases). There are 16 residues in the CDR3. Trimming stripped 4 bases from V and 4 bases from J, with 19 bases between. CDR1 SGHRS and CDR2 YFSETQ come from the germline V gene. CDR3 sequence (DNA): TGCGCCAGCAGCAGAGCCGGACAGTTCGATTCAGATACGCAGTATTTT. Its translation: CASSRAGQFDSDTQYF. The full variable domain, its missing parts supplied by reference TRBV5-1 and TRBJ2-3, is KAGVTQTPRYLIKTRGQQVTLSCSPISGHRSVSWYQQTPGQGLQFLFEYFSETQRNKGNFPGRFSGRQFSNSRSEMNVSTLELGDSALYLCASSRAGQFDSDTQYFGPGTRLTVL.